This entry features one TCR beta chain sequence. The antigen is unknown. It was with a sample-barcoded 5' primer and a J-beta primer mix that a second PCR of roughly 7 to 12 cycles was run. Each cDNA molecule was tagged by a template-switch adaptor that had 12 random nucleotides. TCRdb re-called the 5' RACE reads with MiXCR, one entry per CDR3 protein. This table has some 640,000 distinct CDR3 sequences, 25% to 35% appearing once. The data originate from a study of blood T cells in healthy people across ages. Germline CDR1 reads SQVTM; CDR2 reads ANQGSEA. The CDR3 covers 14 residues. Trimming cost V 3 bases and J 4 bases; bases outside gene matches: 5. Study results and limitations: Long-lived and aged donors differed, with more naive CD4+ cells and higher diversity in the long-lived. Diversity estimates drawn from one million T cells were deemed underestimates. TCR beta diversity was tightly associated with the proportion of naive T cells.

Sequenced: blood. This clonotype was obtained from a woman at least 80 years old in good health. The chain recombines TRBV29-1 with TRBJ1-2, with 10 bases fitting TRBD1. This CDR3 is CSVDLTGGAYGYTF. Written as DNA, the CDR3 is TGCAGCGTTGACCTGACAGGGGGCGCCTATGGCTACACCTTC.